This T cell receptor beta chain appears in the sequencing data of a study of blood T cell repertoires in COVID-19. Study-wide background: COVID-19 samples from acute and convalescent phases originated in the United States, Italy and Spain. Nucleic acid was either cDNA or gDNA, and it came from T cells, B-cell-depleted T cells, or PBMCs.

The CDR3 runs 15 residues. V dropped 2 bases and J dropped 2 bases, with 13 bases sitting between them. Germline loops: CDR1 MNHEY, CDR2 SVGAGI. Per the original methods: Amplified reference gene primers provided the basis for estimating nucleated cell counts. Generated by immunoSEQ multiplex PCR, the TCRdb table keeps only in-frame clones and is missing some. Clonal size and the V and J genes are those of that table, whereas D and trimming came from the DNA. Of 200,000 to 300,000 clones detected, 65% to 85% appear once; the ten largest clones hold around 30%. The sequenced material came from peripheral blood. The chain links TRBV6-5 to TRBJ2-7, with D possibly matching TRBD1 (5 bases). The TCR comes from a middle-aged man with acute or convalescent COVID-19. The CDR3 protein is CASSYQGPSPYEQYF. CDR3 sequence (DNA): TGTGCCAGCAGTTACCAGGGCCCAAGCCCCTACGAGCAGTACTTC.